Listed below are T cell receptor beta chains from one sample, sequenced in a study of blood T cell repertoires in COVID-19. Generated by immunoSEQ multiplex PCR, the TCRdb table keeps only in-frame clones and is missing some. This sample has about 120,000 clones; approximately 85% occur once, and the top ten carry 9% to 14%. Sequencing was performed on peripheral blood. These receptors were taken from a human donor in a cohort sampled during active COVID-19. Each CDR3 is given with its conserved first and last residue.

TRBJ1-1 | TRBV6-5 | 15 | CASSYGTRIVTEAFF
TRBJ2-5 | TRBV4-2 | 14 | CASSQVVGQETQYF
TRBJ2-3 | TRBV3-1/TRBV3-2 | 15 | CASSQTGVRTDTQYF
TRBJ1-1 | TRBV4-3 | 15 | CASSQEVGQNTEAFF
TRBJ2-5 | TRBV5-4 | 13 | CASSASRGETQYF
TRBJ2-2 | TRBV7-9 | 18 | CASSLRGLAGGPGGELFF
TRBJ1-3 | TRBV6-5 | 15 | CASSYLRDSGNTIYF
TRBJ2-2 | TRBV7-9 | 17 | CASSLTASGGAHGELFF
TRBJ2-3 | TRBV20-1 | 16 | CSASRASGGATDTQYF
TRBJ1-1 | TRBV2 | 13 | CASSGQGVSEAFF
TRBJ2-5 | TRBV2 | 15 | CASSREDSYQETQYF
TRBJ1-2 | TRBV29-1 | 14 | CSVMPGTGSYGYTF
TRBJ1-1 | TRBV11-2 | 13 | CASSLPVNTEAFF
TRBJ2-3 | TRBV7-2 | 13 | CASSTRHPDTQYF
TRBJ1-1 | TRBV10-3 | 14 | CAIRDRDMVAEAFF
TRBJ2-5 | TRBV7-2 | 17 | CASSWGGTSGGAETQYF
TRBJ2-3 | TRBV28 | 14 | CASITAGPGDTQYF
TRBJ2-4 | TRBV4-1 | 13 | CASTTGAKNIQYF
TRBJ2-2 | TRBV10-3 | 14 | CAISEQGGTGELFF
TRBJ2-5 | TRBV24-1 | 15 | CATSDSGLAQETQYF
TRBJ2-2 | TRBV7-2 | 16 | CASSWGPAGSTGELFF
TRBJ1-5 | TRBV7-2 | 15 | CASSLVFQGFQPQHF
TRBJ2-5 | TRBV27 | 15 | CASSQTSGGPRTQYF
TRBJ2-6 | TRBV19 | 15 | CASSVQGSGANVLTF
TRBJ2-7 | TRBV5-1 | 15 | CASRPRDRSSYEQYF
TRBJ2-5 | TRBV6-5 | 13 | CASGWAGEETQYF
TRBJ2-3 | TRBV19 | 17 | CASSIDRPGPFADTQYF
TRBJ1-1 | TRBV7-9 | 14 | CASSLSRLNTEAFF
TRBJ1-5 | TRBV18 | 16 | CASSPKFGGGNQPQHF
TRBJ2-3 | TRBV4-2 | 16 | CASSQDSGASTDTQYF
TRBJ1-6 | TRBV6-6 | 13 | CASSYSQNSPLHF
TRBJ2-7 | TRBV7-9 | 16 | CASSLSGGSPSYEQYF
TRBJ1-6 | TRBV19 | 16 | CASSMETGGGNSPLHF
TRBJ1-2 | TRBV28 | 16 | CASSLGGGGALGGYTF
TRBJ1-2 | TRBV10-2 | 13 | CASSPGQGYGYTF
TRBJ2-7 | TRBV5-1 | 15 | CASSRTGQGSYEQYF
TRBJ2-5 | TRBV5-1 | 14 | CASSLGDSGETQYF
TRBJ2-2 | TRBV6-1 | 13 | CASSELRGMELFF
TRBJ2-7 | TRBV2 | 15 | CASSEGPLSAYEQYF
TRBJ2-5 | TRBV29-1 | 12 | CSVEEEGLTQYF
TRBJ2-5 | TRBV5-1 | 15 | CASSLMGQGRETQYF
TRBJ1-6 | TRBV19 | 14 | CASSYAGGRSPLHF
TRBJ2-7 | TRBV5-1 | 15 | CASSFGGTGLYEQYF
TRBJ2-5 | TRBV5-1 | 16 | CASSLGGRGSQETQYF
TRBJ2-7 | TRBV6-1 | 15 | CASSEALQGQFAQYF
TRBJ2-7 | TRBV21-1 | 15 | CASSKSTGDLFEQYF
TRBJ2-1 | TRBV4-3 | 16 | CASSHGPGQGDNEQFF
TRBJ2-5 | TRBV30 | 13 | CAWSPRQEETQYF
TRBJ2-3 | TRBV29-1 | 15 | CSVEGGVYSTDTQYF
TRBJ2-7 | TRBV19 | 14 | CATNTGTGSYEQYF
TRBJ1-1 | TRBV19 | 16 | CASSSDRGPMNTEAFF
TRBJ2-5 | TRBV9 | 14 | CASAGGGLQETQYF
TRBJ2-3 | TRBV6-5 | 15 | CASIPRQGRTDTQYF
TRBJ2-2 | TRBV19 | 16 | CASSRGTGWNTGELFF
TRBJ1-2 | TRBV7-9 | 14 | CASRPPGANYGYTF
TRBJ1-2 | TRBV28 | 15 | CASSRTGRADYGYTF
TRBJ1-4 | TRBV25-1 | 14 | CASGSTGLNEKLFF